What follows are 24 T cell receptor beta chains derived from one specimen sequenced in a study of CD4 T cells in relation to SARS-CoV-2 and coronaviruses. This table comes from immunoSEQ multiplex PCR, and its TCRdb copy is limited to in-frame clones, with some not included. The sample has roughly 21,000 clones, around 80% seen once. The antigens for these receptors are not known. CD4+ T cells from unexposed donors were obtained before the COVID-19 pandemic (2011-2018). CD4+ T cells were isolated from the cells after more than 8 days of culture. Sequences were obtained from CD4+ T cells from PBMCs, cultured in vitro. The receptors derive from a human donor in good health.

This clone was recorded only once. This rearrangement joins TRBV13 to TRBJ1-3; D gene ambiguous. Between the trimmed V and J ends, which lost 5 bases and 0 bases, there was a span of 11 bases. Germline CDR1 is PRHDT and CDR2 is FYEKMQ (reference sequence). The CDR3 is made up of 15 amino acids. CDR3: CASSAASRSGNTIYF. DNA of the CDR3: TGTGCCAGCAGCGCAGCGTCCCGCTCTGGAAACACCATATATTTT.

This rearrangement joins TRBV6-6 to TRBJ1-5; TRBD1 matches 7 bases. V trimming: 6 bases; J trimming: 5 bases; junction bases outside the gene matches: 7. The CDR3 runs 14 residues. Germline V gene sequence: CDR1 MNHNY, CDR2 SVGAGI (reference sequence). This chain's CDR3 is CASREDRSHQPQHF. The CDR3 bases are TGTGCCAGCAGGGAGGACAGGAGCCATCAGCCCCAGCATTTT.

In its sample, this clone was seen a few times. The J gene is TRBJ2-7, the V gene TRBV3-1 (or the pseudogene TRBV3-2); D is possibly TRBD2 (6 bases). The germline gives CDR1 LGHDT, CDR2 YNNKEL (reference sequence). The CDR3 consists of 15 residues. Trimming removed 0 bases from V and 3 bases from J, with 12 bases in between. CDR3 amino acids: CASSQDLQRVYEQYF. The CDR3 region has the DNA TGTGCCAGCAGCCAAGATTTACAGCGGGTCTACGAGCAGTACTTC.

The chain recombines TRBV29-1 with TRBJ2-7, with a weak D call TRBD1 (5 bases). This CDR3 contains 11 residues. Germline loops: CDR1 SQVTM, CDR2 ANQGSEA. Trimming shortened V by 3 bases and J by 6 bases, and 9 bases separated the two germline ends. This CDR3 is CSVDSGSEQYF. CDR3 in DNA: TGCAGCGTTGACTCAGGGTCCGAGCAGTACTTC.

The rearrangement joins TRBV7-9 to TRBJ1-3; 7 bases fit TRBD1. This CDR3 comprises 19 residues. The trim removed 1 base at V and 1 base at J, leaving 13 bases unmatched. From germline, CDR1 is SEHNR and CDR2 FQNEAQ (reference sequence). The CDR3 region is CASSLERDSRRGSGNTIYF. In DNA, the CDR3 is TGTGCCAGCAGCTTAGAAAGGGACAGCCGGCGAGGGTCTGGAAACACCATATATTTT.

The chain recombines TRBV7-2 with TRBJ1-3; D unresolved. The V end lost 2 bases, the J end lost 0 bases, and 8 bases lay between the germline ends. The germline V gene has CDR1 SGHTA and CDR2 FQGNSA. The CDR3 contains 15 residues. DNA for the CDR3: TGTGCCAGCAGCTTATCCGGACTCTCTGGAAACACCATATATTTT. This encodes CASSLSGLSGNTIYF.

The V gene is TRBV15, the J gene TRBJ1-4; no clear D gene. Germline V gene data show CDR1 as LNHNV and CDR2 as YYDKDF (reference sequence). The CDR3 contains 12 residues. V was trimmed by 1 base and J by 7 bases, leaving 4 bases between them. CDR3 in amino acids: CATSRVGEKLFF. CDR3 in DNA: TGTGCCACCAGCAGAGTCGGTGAAAAACTGTTTTTT.

This clone was picked up a small number of times. This rearrangement joins TRBV7-2 to TRBJ2-7, with D tentatively TRBD2 (7 bases). Germline CDR1 reads SGHTA; CDR2 reads FQGNSA. The CDR3 length is 15 residues. V was clipped by 0 bases and J by 4 bases, with 13 bases between them. The CDR3 sequence is CASSLAGGLQYEQYF. CDR3 in DNA: TGTGCCAGCAGCTTAGCGGGGGGGCTTCAGTACGAGCAGTACTTC.

The V and J genes are TRBV7-2 and TRBJ2-3; D perhaps matches TRBD1 (5 bases). V shed 5 bases and J shed 3 bases, with 21 bases lying between them. This CDR3 comprises 17 residues. CDR1 is SGHTA and CDR2 is FQGNSA in the germline V gene. CDR3 sequence (DNA): TGTGCCAGCAGCCCCGGTGTTTTGTCAGGGCCGACAGATACGCAGTATTTT. Translation: CASSPGVLSGPTDTQYF.

This clone was observed a few times. The rearrangement uses TRBV4-3 and TRBJ2-2; D unresolved. The V end was cut by 4 bases, the J end by 4 bases, with 7 bases between. This CDR3 is 13 amino acids long. Germline V gene data show CDR1 as LGHNA and CDR2 as YSLEER. The CDR3 reads CASSLERTGELFF. The CDR3 DNA sequence: TGCGCCAGCAGCCTCGAGCGCACCGGGGAGCTGTTTTTT.

The chain joins TRBV7-2 to TRBJ2-6; the D is unclear. The V end was cut by 0 bases, the J end by 4 bases, with 7 bases between. The CDR3 contains 15 residues. The germline gives CDR1 SGHTA, CDR2 FQGNSA. The CDR3 here is CASSLAPEGANVLTF. The CDR3 DNA reads as TGTGCCAGCAGCTTAGCCCCAGAGGGGGCCAACGTCCTGACTTTC.

The gene calls are TRBV19 and TRBJ2-7, with D possibly TRBD1 on 6 matching bases. The CDR3 runs 15 residues. The ends were cut back, 3 bases at V and 7 bases at J, with 19 bases in the middle. Germline V lookup: CDR1 LNHDA, CDR2 SQIVND (reference sequence). The CDR3 nucleotides are TGTGCCAGTAGTATTGGACAGCCGGGGCCTGGGGAGCAGTACTTC. This gives the protein CASSIGQPGPGEQYF.

This clone was seen only once. DNA of the CDR3: TGTGCCAGCAGCCAATACAACGTTGGGGGGAACACCGGGGAGCTGTTTTTT. Translating gives CASSQYNVGGNTGELFF. This rearrangement joins TRBV3-1 (or the pseudogene TRBV3-2) to TRBJ2-2, with D tentatively TRBD1 or TRBD2 (5 bases each). The CDR3 has 17 residues. Germline loops: CDR1 LGHDT, CDR2 YNNKEL (reference sequence). V lost 2 bases and J lost 1, with 14 bases in between.

This clone has just a few counts. The CDR3 region is CASSKGQVGETQYF. CDR3 bases: TGTGCCAGTAGTAAAGGACAGGTTGGGGAGACCCAGTACTTC. The chain uses TRBV19 and TRBJ2-5; 7 bases are a match to TRBD1. Germline loops: CDR1 LNHDA, CDR2 SQIVND (reference sequence). J gave up 5 bases and V 4 bases, and 7 bases lay outside the gene matches. The CDR3 has 14 amino acids.

The chain has TRBV4-3 and TRBJ1-1; possible D gene TRBD1, 5 bases. Germline CDR1 LGHNA, CDR2 YSLEER. The CDR3 has 15 amino acids. V was shortened by 1 base and J by 5 bases, with 14 bases between the two germline ends. The CDR3 DNA reads as TGCGCCAGCAGCCAAGCTCAGGGTCGGAGAACTGAAGCTTTCTTT. This encodes CASSQAQGRRTEAFF.

V and J are TRBV6-6 and TRBJ2-1; 8 nucleotides agree with TRBD2. The CDR3 is made up of 15 amino acids. Unmatched junction bases numbered 11, after V lost 6 bases and J lost 7 bases. Germline-derived CDR1 and CDR2 are MNHNY and SVGAGI (reference sequence). Here the CDR3 DNA reads TGTGCCAGCAGGGCCTCGGGGGGGCGAGGGAATGAGCAGTTCTTC. Translating gives CASRASGGRGNEQFF.

This clone was recorded once. This rearrangement joins TRBV19 to TRBJ2-5, with D tentatively TRBD1 (6 bases). V gave up 5 bases and J gave up 5 bases, with 9 bases separating them. Germline lookup yields CDR1 LNHDA and CDR2 SQIVND (reference sequence). The CDR3 totals 12 residues. CDR3 in amino acids: CASSSGVETQYF. The CDR3 nucleotides are TGTGCCAGTAGTTCAGGGGTTGAGACCCAGTACTTC.

V is TRBV28 and J is TRBJ2-1; 9 bases fit TRBD2. The CDR3 spans 16 residues. In germline, CDR1 is MDHEN, CDR2 SYDVKM. V shed 4 bases, J shed 5 bases, and the junction held 9 bases outside the gene matches. DNA of the CDR3: TGTGCCAGCAGTTCAACGACTAGCGGTGCTCACAATGAGCAGTTCTTC. Protein: CASSSTTSGAHNEQFF. The complete variable domain, with remaining parts taken from reference TRBV28 and TRBJ2-1, reads DVKVTQSSRYLVKRTGEKVFLECVQDMDHENMFWYRQDPGLGLRLIYFSYDVKMKEKGDIPEGYSVSREKKERFSLILESASTNQTSMYLCASSSTTSGAHNEQFFGPGTRLTVL.

This chain uses TRBV12-3 or TRBV12-4 with TRBJ1-4; no reliable D call. V was trimmed by 7 bases and J by 10 bases, leaving 16 bases between them. The CDR3 is 13 residues long. DNA for the CDR3: TGTGCCAGCACTTTGGGTTGGGGTGGAAAACTGTTTTTT. It specifies CASTLGWGGKLFF.

The gene calls are TRBV7-2 and TRBJ1-2; 8 nucleotides align to TRBD1. The CDR3 covers 15 residues. CDR1 SGHTA and CDR2 FQGNSA come from the germline V gene. J gave up 5 bases and V 1 base, and 6 bases lay outside the gene matches. The CDR3 DNA reads as TGTGCCAGCAGCTTAGGGGGGGGACAGGTTTATGGCTACACCTTC. Protein: CASSLGGGQVYGYTF.

A note on this clone: A junction boundary mismatches the germline segment, possibly from a read error. V is TRBV29-1 and J is TRBJ2-1; unclear D gene. Germline CDR1 and CDR2: SQVTM and ANQGSEA. The CDR3 spans 13 residues. This chain's CDR3 is CTVLWTSYNEQFF. CDR3 bases: TGCACCGTTTTGTGGACGTCCTACAATGAGCAGTTCTTC.

The CDR3 loop reads CASSYSMGSGRETQYF. The CDR3 region has the DNA TGTGCCAGCAGTTACTCGATGGGTAGCGGGAGGGAGACCCAGTACTTC. The rearrangement links TRBV6-5 to TRBJ2-5, with 10 bases fitting TRBD2. The CDR3 has 16 amino acids. CDR1 MNHEY and CDR2 SVGAGI come from the germline V gene. J was trimmed by 5 bases and V by 0 bases; bases with no gene match: 6.

The rearrangement joins TRBV19 to TRBJ1-2; D is possibly TRBD1 (5 bases). Germline CDR1 LNHDA, CDR2 SQIVND (reference sequence). The CDR3 loop spans 14 amino acids. Trimming removed 0 bases from V and 4 bases from J, with 9 bases in between. The CDR3 DNA is TGTGCCAGTAGTATAGACAGGGAAATCTATGGCTACACCTTC. This translates into CASSIDREIYGYTF.

A single count supports this clone. The CDR3 protein is CASSLVASGDTQYF. In DNA form, the CDR3 reads TGTGCCAGCAGCTTAGTTGCCAGTGGGGATACGCAGTATTTT. The chain carries TRBV11-3 and TRBJ2-3; D not certain. V was trimmed by 1 base and J by 6 bases, leaving 11 bases between them. The CDR3 length is 14 residues. Per germline, CDR1 SGHNT and CDR2 YENEEA.